This T cell receptor beta chain was documented in a study of blood T cell repertoires in COVID-19. Study summary: COVID-19 samples from acute and convalescent phases originated in the United States, Italy and Spain. The cDNA or gDNA used as material had been derived from T cells, B-cell-depleted T cells, or PBMCs.

This CDR3 has 14 amino acids. In germline, CDR1 is MNHEY, CDR2 SMNVEV (reference sequence). V lost 8 bases, J lost 4 bases, and 15 bases lay in between. As processed by the authors: Amplification of reference gene primers provided the estimated nucleated cell counts. Data came from immunoSEQ multiplex PCR; TCRdb stores just in-frame clones and leaves some out. The DNA was the basis for D and trimming; V, J and clone size are from that table. The repertoire holds roughly 39,000 clones, with 88% as singletons. What was sequenced was peripheral blood. The source of this sequence is a woman in her sixties or seventies with acute or convalescent COVID-19. The chain joins TRBV27 to TRBJ2-1; D is undetermined. The CDR3 spells CASAPTLIYNEQFF. The CDR3 DNA follows: TGTGCCAGCGCCCCCACCCTAATTTACAATGAGCAGTTCTTC.